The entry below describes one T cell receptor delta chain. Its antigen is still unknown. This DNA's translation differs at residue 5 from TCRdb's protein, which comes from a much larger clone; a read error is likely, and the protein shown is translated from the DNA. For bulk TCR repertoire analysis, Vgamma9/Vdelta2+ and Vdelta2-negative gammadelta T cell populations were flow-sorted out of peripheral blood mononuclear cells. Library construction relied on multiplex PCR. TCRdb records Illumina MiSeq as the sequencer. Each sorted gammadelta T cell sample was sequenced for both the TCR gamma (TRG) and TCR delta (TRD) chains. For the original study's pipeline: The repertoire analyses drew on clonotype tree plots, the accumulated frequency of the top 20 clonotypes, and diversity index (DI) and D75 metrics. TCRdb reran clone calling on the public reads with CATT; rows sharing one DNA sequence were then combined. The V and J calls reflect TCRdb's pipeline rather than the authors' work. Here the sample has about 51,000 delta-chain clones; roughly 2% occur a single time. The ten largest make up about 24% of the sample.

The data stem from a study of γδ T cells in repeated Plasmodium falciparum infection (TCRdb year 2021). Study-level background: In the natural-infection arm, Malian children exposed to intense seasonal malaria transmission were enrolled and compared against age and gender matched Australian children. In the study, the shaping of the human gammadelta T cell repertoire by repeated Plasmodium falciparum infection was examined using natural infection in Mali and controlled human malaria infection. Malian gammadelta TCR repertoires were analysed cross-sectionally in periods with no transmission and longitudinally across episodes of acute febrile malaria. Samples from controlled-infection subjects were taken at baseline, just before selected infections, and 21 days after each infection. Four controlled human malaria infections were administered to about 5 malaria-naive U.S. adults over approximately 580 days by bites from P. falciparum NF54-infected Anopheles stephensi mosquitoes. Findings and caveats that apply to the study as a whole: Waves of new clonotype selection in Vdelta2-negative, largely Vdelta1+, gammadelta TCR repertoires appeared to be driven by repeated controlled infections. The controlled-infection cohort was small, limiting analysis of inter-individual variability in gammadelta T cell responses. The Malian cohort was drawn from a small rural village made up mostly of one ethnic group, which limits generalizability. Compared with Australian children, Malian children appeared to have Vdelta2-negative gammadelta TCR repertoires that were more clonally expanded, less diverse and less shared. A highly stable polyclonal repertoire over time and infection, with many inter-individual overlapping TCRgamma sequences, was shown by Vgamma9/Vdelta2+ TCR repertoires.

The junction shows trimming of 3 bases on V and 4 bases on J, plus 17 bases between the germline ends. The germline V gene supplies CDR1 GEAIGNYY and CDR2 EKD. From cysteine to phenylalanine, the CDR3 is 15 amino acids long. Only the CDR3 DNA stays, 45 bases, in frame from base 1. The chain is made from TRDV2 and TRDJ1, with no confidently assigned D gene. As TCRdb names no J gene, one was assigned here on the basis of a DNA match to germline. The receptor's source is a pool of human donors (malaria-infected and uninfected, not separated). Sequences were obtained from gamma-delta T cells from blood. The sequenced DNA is TGTGCCTGTGACTCACTTTTGGGAGGAAGCGATAAACTCATCTTT. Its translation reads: CACDSLLGGSDKLIF.